The entry that follows covers one TCR beta chain sequence. This specimen belongs to a study of T-cell reconstitution after alpha-beta-depleted transplantation in children. V lost 0 bases to trimming and J lost 5 bases; unmatched junction nucleotides: 6. The CDR3 has 17 amino acids. CDR1 is LGHNA, CDR2 YSLEER, per germline. Construction of the TCRbeta library involved unique molecular identifiers. TCRdb re-analysed the PCR reads in MiXCR, keeping a single row per CDR3 protein. The repertoire holds 350,000 to 400,000 distinct CDR3 sequences, with over 20% as singletons. The source is a human donor who donated a stem cell graft to a child with acute myeloid leukemia. The source material was PBMCs from the stem cell graft donor, sampled from the stem cell graft. The rearrangement uses TRBV4-3 and TRBJ2-1; 11 positions match TRBD2. The CDR3 is CASSQDRLAGGNNEQFF. DNA for the CDR3: TGCGCCAGCAGCCAAGATAGGCTAGCGGGAGGAAACAATGAGCAGTTCTTC.